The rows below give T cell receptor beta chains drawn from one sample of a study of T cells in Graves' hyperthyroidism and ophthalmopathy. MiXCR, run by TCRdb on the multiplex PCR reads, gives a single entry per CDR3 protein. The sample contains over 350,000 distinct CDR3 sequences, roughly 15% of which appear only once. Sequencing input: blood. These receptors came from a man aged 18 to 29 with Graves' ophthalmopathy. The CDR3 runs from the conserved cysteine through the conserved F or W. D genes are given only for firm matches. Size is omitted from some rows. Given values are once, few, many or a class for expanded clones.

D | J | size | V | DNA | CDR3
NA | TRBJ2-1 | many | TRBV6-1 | TGTGCCAGCCTCGAGGGTTACAATGAGCAGTTCTTC | CASLEGYNEQFF
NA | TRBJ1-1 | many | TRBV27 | TGTGCCAGCAAGGACCTGAACACTGAAGCTTTCTTT | CASKDLNTEAFF
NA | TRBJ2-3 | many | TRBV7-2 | TGTGCCAGCAGCTTAGAAGGTTTCACAGATACGCAGTATTTT | CASSLEGFTDTQYF
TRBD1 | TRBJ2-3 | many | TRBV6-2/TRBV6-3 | TGTGCCAGCAGCGCCGGACAGGGGCTGGTTACGCAGTATTTT | CASSAGQGLVTQYF
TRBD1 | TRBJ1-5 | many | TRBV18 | TGTGCCAGCTCACCGCGACAGGGTGGGTATCAGCCCCAGCATTTT | CASSPRQGGYQPQHF
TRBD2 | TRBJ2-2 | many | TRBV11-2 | TGTGCCAGCAGCACCCTAGCGGCTAACACCGGGGAGCTGTTTTTT | CASSTLAANTGELFF
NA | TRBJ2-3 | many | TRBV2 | TGTGCCCATGTATGGGCAGGGACCGTAGCTAGCACAGATACGCAGTATTTT | CAHVWAGTVASTDTQYF
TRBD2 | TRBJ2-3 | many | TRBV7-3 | TGTGCCAGCTCGCGCGGGAGGACGGGCACAGATACGCAGTATTTT | CASSRGRTGTDTQYF
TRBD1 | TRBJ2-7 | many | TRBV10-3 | TGTGCCATCACCAGACAGGGCTCTTACGAGCAGTACTTC | CAITRQGSYEQYF
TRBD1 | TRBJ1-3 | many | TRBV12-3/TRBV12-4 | TGTGCCAGCACCCGCAGGGGGCAAGGAAACACCATATATTTT | CASTRRGQGNTIYF
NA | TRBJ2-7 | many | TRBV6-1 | TGTGCCAGCAGTCTTCTTAGGGCGGGGAACTACGAGCAGTACTTC | CASSLLRAGNYEQYF
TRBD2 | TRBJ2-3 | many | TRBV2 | TGTGCCAGCAGGAAGGGTCTAGCGGGAGGGCCGAAATATACGCAGTATTTT | CASRKGLAGGPKYTQYF
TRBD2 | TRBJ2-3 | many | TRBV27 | TGTGCCAGCGGGGCGGGAGGCGGGGGTACGCAGTATTTT | CASGAGGGGTQYF
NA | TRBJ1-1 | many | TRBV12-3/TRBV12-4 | TGTGCCAGCAGTTTAAGCGGAGCGGCCCTAACTGAAGCTTTCTTT | CASSLSGAALTEAFF
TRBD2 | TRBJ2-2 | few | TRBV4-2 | TGTGCCAGCAGCCATTCTAGCGGGGTGGCCGGGGAGCTGTTTTTT | CASSHSSGVAGELFF
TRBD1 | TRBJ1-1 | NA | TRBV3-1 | TGTGCCAGCAGCCAAGCGGGACAGGGGGTACAAGCTTTCTTT | CASSQAGQGVQAFF
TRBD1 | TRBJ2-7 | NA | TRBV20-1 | TGCAGTGCAGGGGACAGGGGGCAGTACTTC | CSAGDRGQYF
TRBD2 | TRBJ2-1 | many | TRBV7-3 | TGTGCCAGCAGCCAGACTAGCGGCGATAACAATGAGCAGTTCTTC | CASSQTSGDNNEQFF
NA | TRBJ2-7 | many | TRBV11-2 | TGTGCCAGCAGCTTAGTTGCTAGCGAGATTTCCTACGAGCAGTACTTC | CASSLVASEISYEQYF
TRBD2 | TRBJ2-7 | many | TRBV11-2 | TGTGCCAGCAGCTTAGATCTGGCTAGCGGACCCTACGAGCAGTACTTC | CASSLDLASGPYEQYF
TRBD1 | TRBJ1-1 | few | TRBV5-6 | TGTGCCAGCAGCTTGGCCCACAGGGGAACTGAAGCTTTCTTT | CASSLAHRGTEAFF
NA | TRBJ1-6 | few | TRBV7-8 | TGTGCCAGCAGCCCACGGGACACGAGCTCCTATAATTCACCCCTCCACTTT | CASSPRDTSSYNSPLHF
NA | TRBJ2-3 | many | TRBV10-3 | TGTGCCATCAGTGGATCGGGAGCAGATACGCAGTATTTT | CAISGSGADTQYF
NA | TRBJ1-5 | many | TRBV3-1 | TGTGCCAGCAGCCCCGGGGGGGGGGCTCAGCCCCAGCATTTT | CASSPGGGAQPQHF
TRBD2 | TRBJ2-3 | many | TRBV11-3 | TGCGCCAGCAGCTTGGGACTAGCGGGGAGCACAGATACGCAGTATTTT | CASSLGLAGSTDTQYF
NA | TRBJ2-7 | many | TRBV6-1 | TGTGCCAGCAGTGTGGGCGGGCGGGACGAGCAGTACTTC | CASSVGGRDEQYF
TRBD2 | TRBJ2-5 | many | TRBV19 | TGTGCCAGCAGCTCCGGGACTAGCGGGGGAGAGACCCAGTACTTC | CASSSGTSGGETQYF
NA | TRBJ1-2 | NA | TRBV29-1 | TGCAGCGTTGAAGATCTACAGATGTATGGCCACACCTTC | CSVEDLQMYGHTF
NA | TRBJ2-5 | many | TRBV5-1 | TGCGCCAGCAGCGGTCTAGGGCAGATAGGACCCCAAGAGACCCAGTACTTC | CASSGLGQIGPQETQYF
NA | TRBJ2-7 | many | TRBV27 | TGTGCCAGCAGTTTATCGAGAATTTACTACGAGCAGTACTTC | CASSLSRIYYEQYF
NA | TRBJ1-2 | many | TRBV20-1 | TGCAGTGCTAGAGTCGGGACTTGGGGCTACACCTTC | CSARVGTWGYTF
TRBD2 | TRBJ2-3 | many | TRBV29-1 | TGCAGCGTTGGGGGGACTAGCGGGGGGAGCACAGATACGCAGTATTTT | CSVGGTSGGSTDTQYF
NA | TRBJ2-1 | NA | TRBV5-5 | TGTGCCAGCCTACAAGAAGACAGGATTTACAATGAGCAGTTCTTC | CASLQEDRIYNEQFF
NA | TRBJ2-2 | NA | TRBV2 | TGTGCCAGGAGGGGAGTTAACACCGGGGAGCTGTTTTTT | CARRGVNTGELFF
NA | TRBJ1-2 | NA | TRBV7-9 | TGTGCCAGCAGCTTAGGGGGGGGCCTCTACCACGGCTACACCTTC | CASSLGGGLYHGYTF
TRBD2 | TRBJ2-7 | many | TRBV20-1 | TGCAGTGCTCGCCCCCCAGCGGGAGGGTCTTACGAGCAGTACTTC | CSARPPAGGSYEQYF